Many counts were recorded for the clone carrying this TCR beta chain. The target antigen is unknown. This sample is part of a study of T cells after yellow fever vaccination. Study results and limitations: Researchers report a weaker secondary response that nonetheless peaked faster, day 5 versus 15.

From the 5' RACE reads, TCRdb called clonotypes with MiXCR, one entry per CDR3 protein. The sample has tens of thousands of distinct CDR3 sequences, roughly 6.9% seen once. This receptor was identified in a man between 18 and 35 years old who received the YFV17D yellow fever vaccine. Specimen: CD8+ T cells sorted from PBMCs, collected 5 days after the first yellow fever vaccination.

The CDR3 region is CASSAGQITEAFF. For the CDR3, the DNA is TGTGCCAGCAGCGCGGGACAGATCACTGAAGCTTTCTTT. The V call is TRBV13, the J call TRBJ1-1; 7 positions match TRBD1. Trimming took 5 bases from V and 4 from J; bases not matched to a gene: 4. The germline gives CDR1 PRHDT, CDR2 FYEKMQ (reference sequence). This CDR3 has 13 residues.